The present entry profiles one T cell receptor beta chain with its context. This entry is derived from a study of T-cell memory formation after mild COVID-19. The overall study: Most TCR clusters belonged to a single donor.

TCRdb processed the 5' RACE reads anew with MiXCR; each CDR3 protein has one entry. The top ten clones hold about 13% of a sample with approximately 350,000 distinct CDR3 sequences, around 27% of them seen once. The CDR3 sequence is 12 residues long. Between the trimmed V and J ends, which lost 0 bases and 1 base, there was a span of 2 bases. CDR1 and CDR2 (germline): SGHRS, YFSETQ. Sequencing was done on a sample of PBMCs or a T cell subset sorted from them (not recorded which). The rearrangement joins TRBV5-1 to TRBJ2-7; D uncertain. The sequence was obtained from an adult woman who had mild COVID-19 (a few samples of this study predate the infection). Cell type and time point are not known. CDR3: CASSLESYEQYF. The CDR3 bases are TGCGCCAGCAGCTTGGAATCCTACGAGCAGTACTTC. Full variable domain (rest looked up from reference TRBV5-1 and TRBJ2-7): KAGVTQTPRYLIKTRGQQVTLSCSPISGHRSVSWYQQTPGQGLQFLFEYFSETQRNKGNFPGRFSGRQFSNSRSEMNVSTLELGDSALYLCASSLESYEQYFGPGTRLTVT.